These 27 T cell receptor beta chains share one sample of origin, sequenced in a study of siplizumab effects on memory and regulatory T cells (dated by TCRdb to 2018 to 2020). Library preparation employed the immunoSEQ multiplex PCR assay. TCRdb holds this immuneACCESS table with in-frame rearrangements only. Some clones are missing; in checked studies, unresolved V genes explain under half, and the rest has no known cause. In this sample the table shows fewer than 130,000 clones, 92% of which occur a single time. 1% to 1.5% of the sample rests with the top ten. Material for sequencing was CD4+ T cells sorted from blood. The receptors come from a human donor in good health.

The V and J genes are TRBV6-1 and TRBJ2-3; D could derive from TRBD1 or TRBD2 (5 bases each). This CDR3 region has 18 residues. Germline loops: CDR1 MNHNS, CDR2 SASEGT. Trimming left V 0 bases short and J 0 bases short, with 16 bases between. CDR3 in DNA: TGTGCCAGCAGTGAAGCTGGGGGTGGGGCCCCTAGCACAGATACGCAGTATTTT. This codes for CASSEAGGGAPSTDTQYF.

This chain uses TRBV11-2 with TRBJ1-4; no clear D gene. The V end lost 1 base, the J end lost 0 bases, and 9 bases lay between the germline ends. This CDR3 has 16 amino acids. Per germline, CDR1 SGHAT and CDR2 FQNNGV. The CDR3 DNA reads as TGTGCCAGCAGCTTAGTTGCCGGTGCAACTAATGAAAAACTGTTTTTT. This encodes CASSLVAGATNEKLFF.

The chain recombines TRBV7-9 with TRBJ2-3; TRBD1 might be the D (6 bases). The germline gives CDR1 SEHNR, CDR2 FQNEAQ (reference sequence). V dropped 5 bases and J dropped 5 bases, with 14 bases sitting between them. CDR3 length equals 14 residues. CDR3 amino acids: CASSPQGVIDTQYF. CDR3 coding DNA: TGTGCCAGCAGCCCACAGGGCGTTATAGATACGCAGTATTTT.

The V call is TRBV21-1, the J call TRBJ2-7. TRBV21-1 constitutes a pseudogene. CDR3 length equals 19 residues. The CDR3 is CASSKVLTVSLRRVFEQYF. CDR3 bases: TGTGCCAGCAGCAAAGTCCTGACGGTATCCTTAAGAAGGGTCTTCGAGCAGTACTTC.

The CDR3 DNA follows: TGTGCCACCAGCAGAGCGGAAAGTGAGCAGTTCTTC. It yields the protein CATSRAESEQFF. The chain recombines TRBV15 with TRBJ2-1, with D unresolved. The CDR3 has 12 residues. Germline V gives CDR1 LNHNV, CDR2 YYDKDF (reference sequence). V was trimmed by 1 base and J by 9 bases, leaving 7 bases between them.

The rearrangement uses TRBV5-1 and TRBJ2-5; 8 bases are a match to TRBD1. The last part of the DNA fits TRBJ2-7 better; the J call may be wrong. This CDR3 is 13 amino acids long. In germline, CDR1 is SGHRS, CDR2 YFSETQ. DNA of the CDR3: TGCGCCAGCAGCTCCGGGACAGGCTACGAGCAGTACTTC. Residues: CASSSGTGYEQYF.

This clone was counted once. The V gene is TRBV6-1, the J gene TRBJ1-1; the match to TRBD1 covers 7 bases. Germline V gene data show CDR1 as MNHNS and CDR2 as SASEGT. The CDR3 contains 13 residues. V trimming: 6 bases; J trimming: 1 base; junction bases outside the gene matches: 2. The CDR3 bases are TGTGCCAGCAGGGGACAGCCGAACACTGAAGCTTTCTTT. It translates to CASRGQPNTEAFF.

The sample holds one count of this clone. The J gene is TRBJ2-7, the V gene TRBV7-2, with 11 bases aligning to TRBD1. Trimming removed 5 bases from V and 5 bases from J; junction bases left unmatched: 8. Germline CDR1 is SGHTA and CDR2 is FQGNSA. The CDR3 has 15 residues. CDR3 coding DNA: TGTGCCAGCAGCCCTCGGACAGGGGGCTACAACGAGCAGTACTTC. It codes for CASSPRTGGYNEQYF.

This chain links TRBV2 with TRBJ2-3; 7 nucleotides line up with TRBD2. Germline CDR1 is SNHLY and CDR2 is FYNNEI. The CDR3 is 14 amino acids. With V trimmed by 7 bases and J by 5 bases, 9 bases remained unmatched. The DNA of the CDR3 is TGTGCCAGCACCGGAGCGGGAAGGAGAGATACGCAGTATTTT. Residues: CASTGAGRRDTQYF.

V is TRBV18 and J is TRBJ1-4, with 7 bases lining up with TRBD1. Germline V gene lookup returns CDR1 KGHSH and CDR2 LQKENI. Losses at the gene ends were 6 bases for V and 8 bases for J; bases not matched to a gene: 12. The CDR3 spans 15 residues. The CDR3 DNA sequence: TGTGCCAGCTCCCGATTAACAGGGGACCGGGAAAAACTGTTTTTT. Translating it yields CASSRLTGDREKLFF.

The chain recombines TRBV18 with TRBJ2-7; the match to TRBD1 covers 8 bases. CDR1 is KGHSH, CDR2 LQKENI, per germline. The CDR3 is 14 amino acids. J was trimmed by 7 bases and V by 3 bases; bases with no gene match: 8. This CDR3 reads CASSPRGLAGEQYF. The CDR3 nucleotides are TGTGCCAGCTCACCCAGGGGGCTGGCTGGAGAGCAGTACTTC.

The chain is built from TRBV6-1 and TRBJ2-5; D assignment may be TRBD1 or TRBD2 (5 bases each). This CDR3 has 14 amino acids. Germline V gene lookup returns CDR1 MNHNS and CDR2 SASEGT. The germline V and J ends were trimmed by 4 bases and 4 bases, with 13 bases remaining between them. This CDR3 reads CASSALRDVETQYF. CDR3 nucleotides: TGTGCCAGCAGTGCTTTACGGGACGTAGAGACCCAGTACTTC.

CDR3 nucleotides: TGCGCCAGCAGCGAGGGACTAGCGGGGGGGCCGACAGAGACCCAGTACTTC. It yields the protein CASSEGLAGGPTETQYF. The rearrangement joins TRBV5-1 to TRBJ2-5; 16 bases map to TRBD2. The CDR3 length is 17 residues. With 4 bases clipped from V and 4 bases from J, the junction kept 7 bases outside the gene matches. Germline lookup yields CDR1 SGHRS and CDR2 YFSETQ.

The gene calls are TRBV7-9 and TRBJ1-1; D call uncertain. Deletions cut 1 base from V and 0 bases from J, with 15 bases between. The CDR3 consists of 17 residues. CDR1 and CDR2 from the germline V gene are SEHNR and FQNEAQ (reference sequence). This CDR3 reads CASSLGTAVMVNTEAFF. CDR3 bases: TGTGCCAGCAGCTTAGGGACCGCAGTAATGGTGAACACTGAAGCTTTCTTT. The entire variable domain, with the rest obtained from reference TRBV7-9 and TRBJ1-1, is as follows: DTGVSQNPRHKITKRGQNVTFRCDPISEHNRLYWYRQTLGQGPEFLTYFQNEAQLEKSRLLSDRFSAERPKGSFSTLEIQRTEQGDSAMYLCASSLGTAVMVNTEAFFGQGTRLTVV.

The chain joins TRBV7-2 to TRBJ2-5; D is perhaps TRBD1 (5 bases). Germline CDR1 reads SGHTA; CDR2 reads FQGNSA. The CDR3 has 15 amino acids. V lost 0 bases, J lost 2 bases, and 10 bases lay in between. The CDR3 DNA reads TGTGCCAGCAGCTTAGCTGGGGCTCCTCAAGAGACCCAGTACTTC. Its protein is CASSLAGAPQETQYF.

The J gene is TRBJ2-4, the V gene TRBV14; 7 nucleotides match TRBD1. CDR1 SGHDN and CDR2 FVKESK come from the germline V gene. With V trimmed by 6 bases and J by 9 bases, 11 bases remained unmatched. This CDR3 contains 14 residues. In DNA, the CDR3 is TGTGCCAGCAGTGCCGGGACAGAAAACCGCATTCAGTACTTC. Amino acids: CASSAGTENRIQYF. Based on the CDR3 plus reference TRBV14 and TRBJ2-4, the full variable domain is EAGVTQFPSHSVIEKGQTVTLRCDPISGHDNLYWYRRVMGKEIKFLLHFVKESKQDESGMPNNRFLAERTGGTYSTLKVQPAELEDSGVYFCASSAGTENRIQYFGAGTRLSVL.

The gene calls are TRBV25-1 and TRBJ2-2; maybe TRBD2 (5 bases). V lost 2 bases, J lost 1 base, and 11 bases lay in between. There are 16 residues in the CDR3. Germline lookup yields CDR1 MGHDK and CDR2 SYGVNS. CDR3 in amino acids: CASSETNGRNTGELFF. As DNA, the CDR3 is TGTGCCAGCAGTGAAACGAATGGGAGGAACACCGGGGAGCTGTTTTTT.

The chain combines TRBV7-6 with TRBJ1-6; possible D gene TRBD1, 5 bases. The CDR3 covers 16 residues. Germline loops: CDR1 SGHVS, CDR2 FNYEAQ. Between the trimmed V and J ends, which lost 1 base and 7 bases, there was a span of 14 bases. The CDR3 bases are TGTGCCAGCAGCTTAGTGGGCAGGGAAGTCAATTCACCCCTCCACTTT. Its translation: CASSLVGREVNSPLHF.

The V and J genes are TRBV30 and TRBJ1-1; 10 bases are shared with TRBD1. Trimming removed 0 bases from V and 5 bases from J; junction bases left unmatched: 3. The CDR3 is 14 amino acids. Germline lookup yields CDR1 GTSNPN and CDR2 SVGIG (reference sequence). The CDR3 region has the DNA TGTGCCTGGAGTGTACGGGACAGGGGAACTGAAGCTTTCTTT. Translation gives CAWSVRDRGTEAFF. Drawing the rest from reference TRBV30 and TRBJ1-1, the complete variable domain is SQTIHQWPATLVQPVGSPLSLECTVEGTSNPNLYWYRQAAGRGLQLLFYSVGIGQISSEVPQNLSASRPQDRQFILSSKKLLLSDSGFYLCAWSVRDRGTEAFFGQGTRLTVV.

The chain has TRBV4-1 and TRBJ2-7, with 8 bases aligning to TRBD1. The CDR3 length is 13 residues. CDR1 and CDR2 from the germline V gene are MGHRA and YSYEKL. The trim removed 3 bases at V and 3 bases at J, leaving 1 base unmatched. The CDR3 protein is CASSHGQGYEQYF. The CDR3 DNA reads as TGCGCCAGCAGCCATGGACAGGGCTACGAGCAGTACTTC.

The V and J genes are TRBV7-8 and TRBJ2-7; 11 bases are shared with TRBD2. This CDR3 region has 16 residues. J gave up 4 bases and V 5 bases, and 10 bases lay outside the gene matches. CDR1 is SGHVS and CDR2 is FQNEAQ in the germline V gene. The CDR3 DNA reads as TGTGCCAGCAGCCCCCGCCTTGGGACTAGCGGATACGAGCAGTACTTC. Translation: CASSPRLGTSGYEQYF.

This sequence joins TRBV27 and TRBJ1-2; no reliable D call. V was shortened by 6 bases and J by 4 bases, with 12 bases between the two germline ends. Germline V gives CDR1 MNHEY, CDR2 SMNVEV (reference sequence). The CDR3 totals 13 residues. This CDR3 reads CASSPETGYGYTF. Written as DNA, the CDR3 is TGTGCCAGCAGCCCTGAGACTGGCTATGGCTACACCTTC.

In its sample, this clone was seen once. The chain combines TRBV11-1 with TRBJ1-2; 11 bases fit TRBD1. The CDR3 covers 15 residues. In germline, CDR1 is SGHAT, CDR2 FQDESV (reference sequence). J was trimmed by 4 bases and V by 5 bases; bases with no gene match: 6. CDR3 in amino acids: CASSTPGQGAYGYTF. The DNA for the CDR3 is TGTGCCAGCAGCACCCCCGGACAGGGGGCCTATGGCTACACCTTC.

The rearrangement joins TRBV11-2 to TRBJ2-7; maybe TRBD2 (6 bases). V lost 6 bases, J lost 0 bases, and 18 bases lay in between. Per germline, CDR1 SGHAT and CDR2 FQNNGV. CDR3 length: 16 residues. The DNA for the CDR3 is TGTGCCAGCAGGCTGGTAGCGGCGAAGGGCTCCTACGAGCAGTACTTC. Encoded protein: CASRLVAAKGSYEQYF.

V gene TRBV5-1 combines with J gene TRBJ2-5; 12 positions match TRBD2. This CDR3 is 16 amino acids long. Trimming at V came to 3 bases and at J to 5 bases, leaving 8 bases not matched to a gene. Germline V gene data show CDR1 as SGHRS and CDR2 as YFSETQ. The CDR3 nucleotides read TGCGCCAGCAGCTACCAGACTAGCGGGGGTGGCGAGACCCAGTACTTC. Residues: CASSYQTSGGGETQYF.

The V gene is TRBV6-5, the J gene TRBJ1-5; 9 bases are a match to TRBD1. After removal of 6 bases from V and 4 bases from J, the junction contained 7 bases not matched to a gene. The V gene's germline CDR1 is MNHEY and CDR2 SVGAGI. The CDR3 runs to 15 residues. This chain's CDR3 is CASRTDRGRNQPQHF. The CDR3, as DNA: TGTGCCAGCAGGACGGACAGGGGTAGAAATCAGCCCCAGCATTTT.

The chain joins TRBV21-1 to TRBJ1-5; TRBD1 is the table's D call, not checked against the DNA. TRBV21-1 is described as a pseudogene. The CDR3 contains 14 residues. The CDR3 DNA sequence: TGTGCCAGCAGCAAATCAGGGGACAATCAGCCCCAGCATTTT. It translates to CASSKSGDNQPQHF.